The rows below give T cell receptor beta chains drawn from one sample of a study of T-cell reconstitution after alpha-beta-depleted transplantation in children. Via MiXCR, TCRdb re-called the PCR reads, giving one row per CDR3 protein. The profile shows approximately 980,000 distinct CDR3 sequences, 25% to 30% of them singletons. The sequencing used PBMCs, mostly from graft donor cells, collected 360 days after TCRalphabeta/CD19-depleted stem cell transplant. The receptors were gathered from a boy younger than two who had a stem cell transplant for SCID, so the T cells may come from the graft donor. The CDR3 runs from the conserved cysteine through the conserved F or W. A D gene is named only where the DNA matches it firmly. Clone size is stated in some rows and not others, as once, few, many or a class when expanded.

>TRBV4-1|few|TRBJ2-3|.
TGCGCCAGCAGCCAAGTGGCGGGGGCTAGCACAGATACGCAGTATTTT
CASSQVAGASTDTQYF
>TRBV12-3/TRBV12-4|many|TRBJ2-7|.
TGTGCCAGCAGTATGGGACTTTCCTACGAGCAGTACTTC
CASSMGLSYEQYF
>TRBV29-1|.|TRBJ2-1|TRBD2
TGCAGCGTTGAATTTGGTACTAGCGAATACAATGAGCAGTTCTTC
CSVEFGTSEYNEQFF
>TRBV12-3/TRBV12-4|.|TRBJ1-2|.
TGTGCCAGCAGTTTCACCCGGAGACCCTATGGCTACACCTTC
CASSFTRRPYGYTF
>TRBV12-3/TRBV12-4|.|TRBJ2-2|.
TGTGCCAGCAGGCTCGTCCCCACCGGGGAGCTGTTTTTT
CASRLVPTGELFF
>TRBV2|.|TRBJ1-5|.
TGTGCCAGCAGTGACGGATGGCTCCCGAATCAGCCCCAGCATTTT
CASSDGWLPNQPQHF
>TRBV27|.|TRBJ1-6|.
TGTGCCAGCAGGGTTGATGGTCAAAATTCACCCCTCCACTTT
CASRVDGQNSPLHF
>TRBV12-3/TRBV12-4|few|TRBJ2-2|TRBD1
TGTGCCAGCAGTCCGGGACAGGGGGTTGGCGGGGAGCTGTTTTTT
CASSPGQGVGGELFF
>TRBV19|.|TRBJ1-1|.
TGTGCCAGTAGGCCTCCTTCAAGCCGGAACACTGAAGCTTTCTTT
CASRPPSSRNTEAFF
>TRBV7-8|many|TRBJ2-2|.
TGTGCCAGCAGCTTAGAAGGGGGATGGGACACCGGGGAGCTGTTTTTT
CASSLEGGWDTGELFF
>TRBV12-3/TRBV12-4|many|TRBJ1-5|TRBD1
TGTGCCAGCAGTTTGCCTAAGGGGGCTGGAGTGCAGCCCCAGCATTTT
CASSLPKGAGVQPQHF
>TRBV6-5|.|TRBJ2-2|.
TGTGCCAGCAGTTACCTTACGTGGGGGGCGCCGAACACCGGGGAGCTGTTTTTT
CASSYLTWGAPNTGELFF
>TRBV24-1|.|TRBJ2-1|TRBD2
TGTGCCACCTCAATAGCGGGGTTTTTCGATGAGCAGTTCTTC
CATSIAGFFDEQFF
>TRBV4-2|few|TRBJ2-7|TRBD1
TGTGCCAGCAGCCAAGATGGGACAGGGGAGACCGACGAGCAGTACTTC
CASSQDGTGETDEQYF
>TRBV6-5|few|TRBJ2-1|TRBD1
TGTGCCAGCAGTTACGGGCAGGGGGACATGGATGAGCAGTTCTTC
CASSYGQGDMDEQFF
>TRBV15|few|TRBJ2-1|.
TGTGCCACCAGCAGAGTGAAAAGACTCGGTGGGGTTGAGCAGTTCTTC
CATSRVKRLGGVEQFF
>TRBV5-1|.|TRBJ2-3|.
TGCGCCAGCAGCCCCTTCACGGGTTTCACAGATACGCAGTATTTT
CASSPFTGFTDTQYF
>TRBV5-5|.|TRBJ1-2|.
TGTGCCAGCAGCTTGGCGACAGTCTATGGCTACACCTTC
CASSLATVYGYTF
>TRBV29-1|.|TRBJ1-1|.
TGCAGCGTTGAACGATTTGGCGGGCCGAACACTGAAGCTTTCTTT
CSVERFGGPNTEAFF
>TRBV4-1|.|TRBJ2-1|.
TGCGCCAGCAGCCAAGTTGGTCAGAATGAGCAGTTCTTC
CASSQVGQNEQFF
>TRBV5-1|.|TRBJ2-1|.
TGCGCCAGCAGCTCCATACAGGGCTCCTACAATGAGCAGTTCTTC
CASSSIQGSYNEQFF
>TRBV20-1|.|TRBJ1-5|TRBD1
TGCAGTGCTAGATGGACAGGGAGCGATCAGCCCCAGCATTTT
CSARWTGSDQPQHF
>TRBV5-1|.|TRBJ1-1|.
TGCGCCAGCAGCTTGTTGGGGGCCCAGAACACTGAAGCTTTCTTT
CASSLLGAQNTEAFF
>TRBV27|.|TRBJ2-1|.
TGTGCCAGCAGTTTTCTGGGGACCGGACTAAACAATGAGCAGTTCTTC
CASSFLGTGLNNEQFF
>TRBV12-3/TRBV12-4|.|TRBJ1-1|.
TGTGCCAGCAGTTGGACCCCCATCGGGGGGACTGAAGCTTTCTTT
CASSWTPIGGTEAFF
>TRBV5-1|few|TRBJ2-7|.
TGCGCCAGCAGCATTGACAAGTCCTACGAGCAGTACTTC
CASSIDKSYEQYF
>TRBV7-7|few|TRBJ2-5|.
TGTGCCAGCAGCCCATCCCCAGGGGTTCGAGAGACCCAGTACTTC
CASSPSPGVRETQYF
>TRBV29-1|few|TRBJ2-4|TRBD1
TGCAGCGTCCAAAGGACAGGGAAAAACATTCAGTACTTC
CSVQRTGKNIQYF
>TRBV4-2|few|TRBJ2-2|TRBD2
TGTGCCAGCAGCCAAGAGGGTCTAGCGGGGGGTGCAGTTTTCGGGGAGCTGTTTTTT
CASSQEGLAGGAVFGELFF
>TRBV2|.|TRBJ2-4|.
TGTGCCAGCGCCCAACCGGGCCTAGCCAAAAACATTCAGTACTTC
CASAQPGLAKNIQYF
>TRBV11-2|.|TRBJ2-3|TRBD2
TGTGCCAGCAGCTTTATGGTAGCGGGGGGGCTCACAGATACGCAGTATTTT
CASSFMVAGGLTDTQYF
>TRBV20-1|.|TRBJ2-3|.
TGCAGTGCTAGTAAGCGCCTCACAGATACGCAGTATTTT
CSASKRLTDTQYF
>TRBV29-1|.|TRBJ2-1|.
TGCAGCGTTCGGTTAGCGGCGTCATCCTACAATGAGCAGTTCTTC
CSVRLAASSYNEQFF